This entry lists 4 T cell receptor beta chains sequenced from one sample in a study of T cells in localized non-small cell lung cancer. Profiled with immunoSEQ multiplex PCR; TCRdb holds only in-frame clones, not every one. The profile shows about 39,000 clones, roughly three quarters of them singletons. Sequencing used PBMCs, obtained before any cancer treatment. The receptors were sampled from a woman aged 35 to 69 with stage II squamous cell lung carcinoma.

The CDR3 nucleotides are TGTGCCAGCAGTCCGACTTATAATAGCGAGCAGTACGTC. The encoded protein is CASSPTYNSEQYV. V gene TRBV28 combines with J gene TRBJ2-7; D unresolved. V lost 5 bases to trimming and J lost 6 bases, with 14 bases between them. CDR1 and CDR2 (germline): MDHEN, SYDVKM. The CDR3 has 13 amino acids.

This chain uses TRBV7-2 with TRBJ1-1; a weak D match, TRBD1 (6 bases). Germline V CDR1 and CDR2: SGHTA, FQGNSA. CDR3 size: 14 residues. Deletions cut 3 bases from V and 5 bases from J, with 13 bases between. This CDR3 reads CASSFKGGGTEAFF. The DNA of the CDR3 is TGTGCCAGCAGCTTTAAAGGGGGAGGGACTGAAGCTTTCTTT.

V usage is TRBV19 and J usage is TRBJ2-1; 8 bases are a match to TRBD2. Looked up from germline, CDR1 is LNHDA and CDR2 is SQIVND (reference sequence). J gave up 0 bases and V 0 bases, and 7 bases lay outside the gene matches. CDR3 length: 18 residues. CDR3: CASSIEVAGTISYNEQFF. Here the CDR3 DNA reads TGTGCCAGTAGTATAGAGGTAGCGGGGACAATCTCCTACAATGAGCAGTTCTTC.

Within the sample, this clone is medium-sized. CDR3 nucleotide sequence: TGTGCCAGCAGCCCTAACCCGACAGGGCTGAGCACTGAAGCTTTCTTT. Translating gives CASSPNPTGLSTEAFF. J is TRBJ1-1 and V is TRBV7-8, with 7 bases that match TRBD1. Germline trimming cut 5 bases from V and 4 bases from J; bases unmatched to any gene: 13. Germline loops: CDR1 SGHVS, CDR2 FQNEAQ. The CDR3 extends over 16 amino acids.